A single sample is the source of the 15 T cell receptor beta chains below, sequenced in a study of blood T cell repertoires in COVID-19. Only in-frame clones appear in the TCRdb table, and some are missing; sequencing was by immunoSEQ multiplex PCR. The table lists roughly 300,000 clones, approximately 90% of them singletons. Material: peripheral blood. The receptors stem from a woman aged 30 to 39 with COVID-19, enrolled during active disease.

The chain carries TRBV6-5 and TRBJ1-2, with D maybe TRBD1 (5 bases). The V end lost 0 bases, the J end lost 3 bases, and 14 bases lay between the germline ends. CDR1 MNHEY and CDR2 SVGAGI come from the germline V gene. The CDR3 has 16 residues. The CDR3 loop is CASSYSGPGVDYGYTF. CDR3 in DNA: TGTGCCAGCAGTTACTCGGGACCGGGAGTGGACTATGGCTACACCTTC.

CDR3 DNA sequence: TGTGCCAGCAGTACGGAGAGGGGAGGGGAAAAACTGTTTTTT. Protein: CASSTERGGEKLFF. The chain joins TRBV6-5 to TRBJ1-4; D is perhaps TRBD1 (5 bases). V was clipped by 5 bases and J by 8 bases, with 15 bases between them. Germline V lookup: CDR1 MNHEY, CDR2 SVGAGI. The CDR3 is made up of 14 amino acids.

The V gene is TRBV18, the J gene TRBJ2-1, with 14 bases fitting TRBD2. V gave up 1 base and J gave up 7 bases; unmatched junction bases: 3. Germline loops: CDR1 KGHSH, CDR2 LQKENI. The CDR3 totals 16 residues. The CDR3 bases are TGTGCCAGCTCACCACGACTAGCGGGAGGGCATAATGAGCAGTTCTTC. Translation gives CASSPRLAGGHNEQFF.

In regard to this clone: Other DNA sequences within the sample encode an identical CDR3. The chain links TRBV30 to TRBJ1-2; 7 bases line up with TRBD1. The germline CDR1 and CDR2 sequences are GTSNPN and SVGIG (reference sequence). The CDR3 contains 13 residues. V gave up 3 bases and J gave up 0 bases; unmatched junction bases: 1. The DNA of the CDR3 is TGTGCCTGGAGCAGGGGGGCTAACTATGGCTACACCTTC. This translates into CAWSRGANYGYTF.

This clone was detected once. This sequence joins TRBV19 and TRBJ1-5; perhaps TRBD1 as D (6 bases). The CDR3 totals 14 residues. The V gene lost 8 bases and the J gene lost 1 base, with 12 bases spanning the gap. Germline loops: CDR1 LNHDA, CDR2 SQIVND (reference sequence). As DNA, the CDR3 is TGTGCCAGTGAGGGGGTTTGGAGCAATCAGCCCCAGCATTTT. Protein sequence: CASEGVWSNQPQHF. The variable domain in full, with the rest retrieved from reference TRBV19 and TRBJ1-5, is DGGITQSPKYLFRKEGQNVTLSCEQNLNHDAMYWYRQDPGQGLRLIYYSQIVNDFQKGDIAEGYSVSREKKESFPLTVTSAQKNPTAFYLCASEGVWSNQPQHFGDGTRLSIL.

There are a few counts of this clone. The V and J genes are TRBV5-1 and TRBJ2-7; D perhaps matches TRBD2 (5 bases). From germline, CDR1 is SGHRS and CDR2 YFSETQ. With 1 base removed from V and 6 bases from J, the gap between germline ends came to 8 bases. The CDR3 runs to 12 residues. The CDR3 here is CASSLPGSEQYF. DNA for the CDR3: TGCGCCAGCAGCTTGCCGGGATCCGAGCAGTACTTC. The whole variable domain, remainder taken from reference TRBV5-1 and TRBJ2-7, is KAGVTQTPRYLIKTRGQQVTLSCSPISGHRSVSWYQQTPGQGLQFLFEYFSETQRNKGNFPGRFSGRQFSNSRSEMNVSTLELGDSALYLCASSLPGSEQYFGPGTRLTVT.

V and J are TRBV25-1 and TRBJ2-6; 8 nucleotides align to TRBD2. V lost 5 bases to trimming and J lost 2 bases; unmatched junction nucleotides: 11. The CDR3 covers 18 residues. Per germline, CDR1 MGHDK and CDR2 SYGVNS. Here the CDR3 reads CASSRGGAGATGANVLTF. The CDR3 DNA sequence: TGTGCCAGCAGTAGAGGAGGAGCGGGAGCGACTGGGGCCAACGTCCTGACTTTC.

The chain has TRBV7-9 and TRBJ2-5; D might be TRBD2 (6 bases). This CDR3 contains 15 residues. From germline, CDR1 is SEHNR and CDR2 FQNEAQ (reference sequence). V dropped 3 bases and J dropped 0 bases, with 11 bases sitting between them. The CDR3 nucleotides are TGTGCCAGCAGCTTTTATGGGGGGTACCAAGAGACCCAGTACTTC. Translation gives CASSFYGGYQETQYF.

The CDR3 DNA is TGTGCCAGTACCACGGGGGTTGGACAGGGTCGAATTCAGCCCCAGCATTTT. It encodes CASTTGVGQGRIQPQHF. The chain combines TRBV19 with TRBJ1-5, with TRBD1 matching 8 bases. Trimming removed 7 bases from V and 6 bases from J; junction bases left unmatched: 17. This CDR3 comprises 17 residues. Germline CDR1 is LNHDA and CDR2 is SQIVND (reference sequence).

The chain employs TRBV19 and TRBJ2-5; D may be TRBD2 (7 bases). Deletions cut 3 bases from V and 4 bases from J, with 12 bases between. The CDR3 runs to 14 residues. Germline V gene data show CDR1 as LNHDA and CDR2 as SQIVND (reference sequence). This chain's CDR3 is CASSMMGGRETQYF. The CDR3 nucleotides are TGTGCCAGTAGTATGATGGGGGGGCGAGAGACCCAGTACTTC.

The chain combines TRBV19 with TRBJ2-3, with TRBD2 as a possible D gene (6 bases). The CDR3 consists of 14 residues. With 4 bases removed from V and 4 bases from J, the gap between germline ends came to 12 bases. Germline values: CDR1 LNHDA, CDR2 SQIVND (reference sequence). The CDR3 sequence: CASSTGGGADTQYF. The CDR3 bases are TGTGCCAGTAGTACGGGCGGCGGGGCAGATACGCAGTATTTT.

This sequence joins TRBV30 and TRBJ1-1; no firm D call. Trimming took 2 bases from V and 4 from J, leaving 11 bases between them. CDR1 and CDR2 (germline): GTSNPN, SVGIG (reference sequence). The CDR3 totals 13 residues. The CDR3 nucleotides are TGTGCCTGGAGTTATCGGGGTGGCACTGAAGCTTTCTTT. It specifies CAWSYRGGTEAFF.

This clone was seen once. V and J are TRBV7-3 and TRBJ1-4; 10 nucleotides agree with TRBD1. This CDR3 is 15 amino acids long. The ends lost 3 bases at V and 6 bases at J; junction bases unmatched: 4. The germline V gene has CDR1 SGHTA and CDR2 FQGTGA. The CDR3 region has the DNA TGTGCCAGCAGCTTGCGGACAGGGGGAGATGAAAAACTGTTTTTT. This encodes CASSLRTGGDEKLFF.

In its sample, this clone was seen once. V usage is TRBV5-1 and J usage is TRBJ2-7, with a tentative D call TRBD1 (5 bases). The germline V gene has CDR1 SGHRS and CDR2 YFSETQ. The CDR3 length is 13 residues. Trimming cost V 1 base and J 4 bases, with 9 bases left between them. The CDR3 DNA follows: TGCGCCAGCAGCTTGCCAGGGCAATACGAGCAGTACTTC. This codes for CASSLPGQYEQYF.

The chain recombines TRBV5-1 with TRBJ1-1, with TRBD1 as a possible D gene (5 bases). The CDR3 covers 14 residues. Trimming stripped 5 bases from V and 4 bases from J, with 15 bases between. Germline CDR1 SGHRS, CDR2 YFSETQ. CDR3 in amino acids: CASRQDSGSTEAFF. CDR3 DNA sequence: TGCGCCAGCAGACAAGACAGTGGAAGCACTGAAGCTTTCTTT.